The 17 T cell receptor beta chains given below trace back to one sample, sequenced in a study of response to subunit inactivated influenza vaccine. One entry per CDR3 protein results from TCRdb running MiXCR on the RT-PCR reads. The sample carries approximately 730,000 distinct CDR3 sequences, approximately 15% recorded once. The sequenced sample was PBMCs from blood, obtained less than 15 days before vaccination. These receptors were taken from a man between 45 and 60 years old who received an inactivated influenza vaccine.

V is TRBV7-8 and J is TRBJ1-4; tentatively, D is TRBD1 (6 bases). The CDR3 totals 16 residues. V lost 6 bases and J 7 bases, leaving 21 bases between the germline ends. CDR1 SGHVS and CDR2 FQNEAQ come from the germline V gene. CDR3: CASSFPGGPRGEKLFF. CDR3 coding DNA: TGTGCCAGCAGTTTCCCCGGGGGGCCCCGGGGTGAAAAACTGTTTTTT.

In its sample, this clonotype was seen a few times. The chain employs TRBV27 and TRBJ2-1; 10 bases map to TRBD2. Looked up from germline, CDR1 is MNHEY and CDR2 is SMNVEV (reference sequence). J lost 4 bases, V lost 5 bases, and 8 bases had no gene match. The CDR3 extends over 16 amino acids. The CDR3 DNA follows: TGTGCCAGCAGTCCCTCCATAGCGGGAGGATACAATGAGCAGTTCTTC. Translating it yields CASSPSIAGGYNEQFF.

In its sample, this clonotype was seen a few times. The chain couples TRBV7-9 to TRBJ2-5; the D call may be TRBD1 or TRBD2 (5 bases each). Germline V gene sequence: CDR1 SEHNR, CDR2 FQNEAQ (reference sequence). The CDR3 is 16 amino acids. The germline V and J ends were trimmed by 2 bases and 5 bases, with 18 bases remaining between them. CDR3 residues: CASSLYGGEDTETQYF. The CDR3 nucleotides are TGTGCCAGCAGCTTATATGGGGGTGAGGATACGGAGACCCAGTACTTC.

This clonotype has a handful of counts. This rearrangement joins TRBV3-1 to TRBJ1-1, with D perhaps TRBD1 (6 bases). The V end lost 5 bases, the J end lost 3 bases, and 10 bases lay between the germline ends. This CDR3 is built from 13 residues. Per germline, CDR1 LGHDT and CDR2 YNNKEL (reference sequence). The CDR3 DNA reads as TGTGCCAGCAGCACAGGGATCCACACTGAAGCTTTCTTT. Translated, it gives CASSTGIHTEAFF. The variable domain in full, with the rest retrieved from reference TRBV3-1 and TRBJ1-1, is DTAVSQTPKYLVTQMGNDKSIKCEQNLGHDTMYWYKQDSKKFLKIMFSYNNKELIINETVPNRFSPKSPDKAHLNLHINSLELGDSAVYFCASSTGIHTEAFFGQGTRLTVV.

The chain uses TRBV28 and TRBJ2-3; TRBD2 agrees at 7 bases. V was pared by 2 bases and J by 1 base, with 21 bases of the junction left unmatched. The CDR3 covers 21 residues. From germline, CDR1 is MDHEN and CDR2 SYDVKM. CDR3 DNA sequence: TGTGCCAGCAGTTTAGGGGGGGAGATTCGGGCAATATCGGAGGGCACAGATACGCAGTATTTT. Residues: CASSLGGEIRAISEGTDTQYF.

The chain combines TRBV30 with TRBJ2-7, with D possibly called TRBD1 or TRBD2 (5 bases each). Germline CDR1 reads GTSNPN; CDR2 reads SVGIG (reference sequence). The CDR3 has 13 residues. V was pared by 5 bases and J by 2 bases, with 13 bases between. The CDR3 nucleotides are TGTGCCTGGGAGTGGGACGAAACCTACGAGCAGTACTTC. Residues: CAWEWDETYEQYF.

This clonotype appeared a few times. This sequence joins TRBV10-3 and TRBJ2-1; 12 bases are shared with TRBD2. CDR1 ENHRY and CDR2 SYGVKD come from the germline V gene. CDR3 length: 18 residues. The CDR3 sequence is CVTRGERLAGVDYNEQFF. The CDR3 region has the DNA TGTGTCACCAGGGGGGAGAGACTAGCGGGGGTGGACTACAATGAGCAGTTCTTC.

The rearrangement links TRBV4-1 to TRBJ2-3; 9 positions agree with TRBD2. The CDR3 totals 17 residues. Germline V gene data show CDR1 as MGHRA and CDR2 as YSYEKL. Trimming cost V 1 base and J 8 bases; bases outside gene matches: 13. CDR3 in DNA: TGCGCCAGCAGCCAAGGACTGCAGCGGGGGCGGGGGGGTACGCAGTATTTT. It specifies CASSQGLQRGRGGTQYF.

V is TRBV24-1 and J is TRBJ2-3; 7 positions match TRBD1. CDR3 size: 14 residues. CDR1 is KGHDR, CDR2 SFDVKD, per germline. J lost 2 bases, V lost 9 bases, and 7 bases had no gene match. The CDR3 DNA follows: TGTGCCACCTTGGGACAGCTAAACACAGATACGCAGTATTTT. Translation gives CATLGQLNTDTQYF.

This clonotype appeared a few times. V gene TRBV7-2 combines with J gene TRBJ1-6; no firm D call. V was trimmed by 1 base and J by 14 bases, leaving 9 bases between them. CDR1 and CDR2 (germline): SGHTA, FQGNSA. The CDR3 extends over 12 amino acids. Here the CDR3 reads CASSLGVRALHF. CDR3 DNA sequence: TGTGCCAGCAGCTTAGGGGTTAGGGCCCTCCACTTT.

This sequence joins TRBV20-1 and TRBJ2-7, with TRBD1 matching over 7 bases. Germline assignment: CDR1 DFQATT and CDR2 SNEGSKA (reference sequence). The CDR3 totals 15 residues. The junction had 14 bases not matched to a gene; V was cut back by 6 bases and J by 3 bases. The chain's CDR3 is CSAIPGTADNYEQYF. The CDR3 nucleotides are TGCAGTGCGATTCCTGGGACAGCCGACAACTACGAGCAGTACTTC.

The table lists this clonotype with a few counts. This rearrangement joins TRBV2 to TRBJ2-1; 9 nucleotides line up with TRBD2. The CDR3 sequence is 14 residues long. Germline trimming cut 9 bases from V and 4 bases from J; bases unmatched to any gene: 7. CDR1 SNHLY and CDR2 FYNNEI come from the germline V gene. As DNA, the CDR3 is TGTGCCAGGGGCCTAGCGGGGAATTACAATGAGCAGTTCTTC. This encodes CARGLAGNYNEQFF.

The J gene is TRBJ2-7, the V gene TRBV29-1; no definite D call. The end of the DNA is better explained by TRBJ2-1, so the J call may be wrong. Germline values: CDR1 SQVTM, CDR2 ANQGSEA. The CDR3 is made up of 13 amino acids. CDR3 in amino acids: CSVLAPRSYEQFF. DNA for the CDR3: TGCAGCGTGTTGGCCCCAAGGTCCTACGAGCAGTTCTTC.

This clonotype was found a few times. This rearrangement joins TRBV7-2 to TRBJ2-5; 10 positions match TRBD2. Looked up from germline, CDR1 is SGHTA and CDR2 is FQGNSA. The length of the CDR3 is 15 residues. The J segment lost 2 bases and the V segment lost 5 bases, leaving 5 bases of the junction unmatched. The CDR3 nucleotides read TGTGCCAGCAGCACTTCTAGCGGGAGTCAAGAGACCCAGTACTTC. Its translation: CASSTSSGSQETQYF.

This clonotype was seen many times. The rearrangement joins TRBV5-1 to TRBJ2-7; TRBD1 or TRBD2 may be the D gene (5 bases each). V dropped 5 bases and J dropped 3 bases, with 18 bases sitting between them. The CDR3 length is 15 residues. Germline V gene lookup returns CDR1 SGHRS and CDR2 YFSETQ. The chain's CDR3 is CASRSFRGEIYEQYF. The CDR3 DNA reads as TGCGCCAGCAGAAGCTTTAGAGGGGAGATCTACGAGCAGTACTTC.

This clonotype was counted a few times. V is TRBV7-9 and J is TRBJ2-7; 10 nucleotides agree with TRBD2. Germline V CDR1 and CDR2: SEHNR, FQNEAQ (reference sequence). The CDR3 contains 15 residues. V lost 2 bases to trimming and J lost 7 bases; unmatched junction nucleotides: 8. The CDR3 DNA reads TGTGCCAGCAGCTTAAAGCTAGCGGGAGTAGGTGAGCAGTACTTC. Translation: CASSLKLAGVGEQYF.

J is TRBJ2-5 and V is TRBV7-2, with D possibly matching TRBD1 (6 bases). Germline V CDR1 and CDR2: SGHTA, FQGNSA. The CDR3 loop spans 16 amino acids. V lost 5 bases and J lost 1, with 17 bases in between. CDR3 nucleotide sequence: TGTGCCAGCAGCCAAATAAGGACAGAGCTCCAAGAGACCCAGTACTTC. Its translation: CASSQIRTELQETQYF.